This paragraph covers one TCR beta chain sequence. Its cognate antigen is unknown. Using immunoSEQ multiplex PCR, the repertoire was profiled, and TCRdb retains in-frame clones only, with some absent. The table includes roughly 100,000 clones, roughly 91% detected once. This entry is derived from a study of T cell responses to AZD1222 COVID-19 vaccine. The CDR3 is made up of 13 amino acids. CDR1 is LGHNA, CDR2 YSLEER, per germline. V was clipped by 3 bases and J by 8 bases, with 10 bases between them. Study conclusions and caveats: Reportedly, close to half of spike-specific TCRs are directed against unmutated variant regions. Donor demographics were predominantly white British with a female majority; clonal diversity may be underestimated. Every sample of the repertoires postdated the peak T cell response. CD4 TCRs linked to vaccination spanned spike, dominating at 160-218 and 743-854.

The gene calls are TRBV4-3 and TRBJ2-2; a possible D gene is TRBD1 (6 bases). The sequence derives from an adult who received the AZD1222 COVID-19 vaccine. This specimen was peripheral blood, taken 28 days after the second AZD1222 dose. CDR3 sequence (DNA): TGCGCCAGCAGCCAGGGGGCGAGGGGGGAGCTGTTTTTT. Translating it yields CASSQGARGELFF.